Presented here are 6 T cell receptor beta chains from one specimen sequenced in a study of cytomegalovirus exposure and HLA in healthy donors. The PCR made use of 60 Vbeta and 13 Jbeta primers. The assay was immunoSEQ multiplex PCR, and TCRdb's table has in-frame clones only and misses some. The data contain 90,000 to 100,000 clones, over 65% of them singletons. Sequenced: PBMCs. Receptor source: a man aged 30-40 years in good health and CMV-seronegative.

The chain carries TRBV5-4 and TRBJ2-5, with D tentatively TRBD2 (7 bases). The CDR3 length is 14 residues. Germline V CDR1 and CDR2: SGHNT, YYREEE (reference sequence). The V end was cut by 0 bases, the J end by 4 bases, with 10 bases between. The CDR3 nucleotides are TGTGCCAGCAGCTTGGAAAGGGGGGGAGAGACCCAGTACTTC. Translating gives CASSLERGGETQYF.

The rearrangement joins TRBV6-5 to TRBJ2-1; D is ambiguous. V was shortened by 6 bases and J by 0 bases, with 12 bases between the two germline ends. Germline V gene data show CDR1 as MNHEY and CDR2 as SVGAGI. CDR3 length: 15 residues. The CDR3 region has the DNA TGTGCCAGCAGCGCGCCCACCGGCTCCTACAATGAGCAGTTCTTC. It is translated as CASSAPTGSYNEQFF.

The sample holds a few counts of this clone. The DNA for the CDR3 is TGTGCCAGCAGACCCGGACAGGGGGAGGGCGAGCAGTACTTC. Protein sequence: CASRPGQGEGEQYF. The chain is built from TRBV7-9 and TRBJ2-7; the match to TRBD1 covers 10 bases. The CDR3 is made up of 14 amino acids. After removal of 6 bases from V and 6 bases from J, the junction contained 8 bases not matched to a gene. Germline V lookup: CDR1 SEHNR, CDR2 FQNEAQ (reference sequence). The entire variable domain, with the rest obtained from reference TRBV7-9 and TRBJ2-7, is as follows: DTGVSQNPRHKITKRGQNVTFRCDPISEHNRLYWYRQTLGQGPEFLTYFQNEAQLEKSRLLSDRFSAERPKGSFSTLEIQRTEQGDSAMYLCASRPGQGEGEQYFGPGTRLTVT.

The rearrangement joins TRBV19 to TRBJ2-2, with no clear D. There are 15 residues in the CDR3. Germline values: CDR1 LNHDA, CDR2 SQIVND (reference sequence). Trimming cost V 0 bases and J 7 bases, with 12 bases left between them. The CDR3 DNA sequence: TGTGCCAGTAGTATAGACCCTCGGCGGTTCGGGGAGCTGTTTTTT. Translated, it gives CASSIDPRRFGELFF.

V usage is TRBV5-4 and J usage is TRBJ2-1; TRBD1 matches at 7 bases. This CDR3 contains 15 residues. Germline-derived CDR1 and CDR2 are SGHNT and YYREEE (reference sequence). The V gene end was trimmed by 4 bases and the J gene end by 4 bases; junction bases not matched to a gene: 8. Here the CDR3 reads CASSVDRASYNEQFF. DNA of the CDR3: TGTGCCAGCAGCGTCGACAGGGCATCATACAATGAGCAGTTCTTC.

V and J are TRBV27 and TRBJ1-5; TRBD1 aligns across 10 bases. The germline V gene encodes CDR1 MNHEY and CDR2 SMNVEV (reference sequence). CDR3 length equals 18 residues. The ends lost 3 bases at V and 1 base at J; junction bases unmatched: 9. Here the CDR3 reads CASSFLGGQGLSNQPQHF. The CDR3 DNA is TGTGCCAGCAGTTTTCTGGGGGGACAGGGGTTGAGCAATCAGCCCCAGCATTTT.